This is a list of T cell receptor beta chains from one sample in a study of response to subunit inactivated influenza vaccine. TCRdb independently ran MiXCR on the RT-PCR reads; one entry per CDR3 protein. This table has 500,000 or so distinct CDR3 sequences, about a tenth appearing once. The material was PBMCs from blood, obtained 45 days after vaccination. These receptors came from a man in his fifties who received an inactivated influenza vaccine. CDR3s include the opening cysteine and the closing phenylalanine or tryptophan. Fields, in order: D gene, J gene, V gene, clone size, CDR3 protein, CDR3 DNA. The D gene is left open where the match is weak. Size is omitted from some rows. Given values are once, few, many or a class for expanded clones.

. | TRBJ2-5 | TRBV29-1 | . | CSVPGQLLQETQYF | TGCAGCGTACCGGGACAACTCCTCCAAGAGACCCAGTACTTC
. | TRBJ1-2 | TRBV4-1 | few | CASSQARPYGYTF | TGCGCCAGCAGCCAAGCGCGGCCCTATGGCTACACCTTC
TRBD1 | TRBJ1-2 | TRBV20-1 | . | CSASHIQGEGYTF | TGCAGTGCTAGTCATATTCAGGGGGAAGGCTACACCTTC
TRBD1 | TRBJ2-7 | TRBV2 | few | CASSDPRQGAYEQYF | TGTGCCAGCAGTGACCCGAGACAGGGGGCCTACGAGCAGTACTTC
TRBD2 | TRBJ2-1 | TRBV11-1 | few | CASSYLGTSGTTEQFF | TGTGCCAGCAGCTACCTTGGGACTAGCGGGACAACTGAGCAGTTCTTC
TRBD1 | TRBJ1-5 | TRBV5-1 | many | CASSQGVYSNQPQHF | TGCGCCAGCAGCCAGGGGGTTTATAGCAATCAGCCCCAGCATTTT
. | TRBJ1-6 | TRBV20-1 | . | CSARRRDSPLHF | TGCAGTGCTAGGAGAAGGGATTCACCCCTCCACTTT
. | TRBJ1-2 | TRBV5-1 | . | CASSSGSGGGGYTF | TGCGCCAGCAGCTCGGGATCGGGGGGCGGTGGCTACACCTTC
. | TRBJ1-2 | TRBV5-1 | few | CASSPDPGKNYGYTF | TGCGCCAGCAGCCCCGATCCCGGGAAAAACTATGGCTACACCTTC
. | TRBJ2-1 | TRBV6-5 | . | CASSYVGAGEQFF | TGTGCCAGCAGTTATGTAGGGGCGGGCGAGCAGTTCTTC
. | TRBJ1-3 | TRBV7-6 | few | CASSLELGSGNTIYF | TGTGCCAGCAGCTTAGAGTTGGGCTCTGGAAACACCATATATTTT
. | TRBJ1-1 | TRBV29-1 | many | CSGVGGRDTEAFF | TGCAGCGGTGTGGGAGGGAGGGACACTGAAGCTTTCTTT
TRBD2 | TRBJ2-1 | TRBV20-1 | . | CSAADSGAIYNEQFF | TGCAGTGCTGCCGATAGCGGGGCCATCTACAATGAGCAGTTCTTC
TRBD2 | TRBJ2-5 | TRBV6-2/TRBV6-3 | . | CASSHPAGGPIETQYF | TGTGCCAGCAGTCACCCAGCGGGGGGGCCAATAGAGACCCAGTACTTC
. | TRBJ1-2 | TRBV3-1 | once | CASSQELAGRANYGYTF | TGTGCCAGCAGCCAAGAACTGGCAGGAAGAGCTAACTATGGCTACACCTTC
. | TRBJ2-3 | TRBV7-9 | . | CASSYVSSDTQYF | TGTGCCAGCAGCTATGTCTCTTCAGATACGCAGTATTTT
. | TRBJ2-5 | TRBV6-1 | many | CATKRGALYQETQYF | TGTGCCACTAAAAGGGGGGCCCTGTACCAAGAGACCCAGTACTTC
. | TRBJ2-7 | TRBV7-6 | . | CASSSGTVSSYEQYF | TGTGCCAGCAGCTCTGGGACGGTGAGCTCCTACGAGCAGTACTTC
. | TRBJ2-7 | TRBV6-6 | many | CASTVWAGDEQYF | TGTGCCAGCACTGTATGGGCAGGGGATGAGCAGTACTTC
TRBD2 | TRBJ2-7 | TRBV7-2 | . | CASSLGTSGVEQYF | TGTGCCAGCAGCTTAGGGACTAGCGGGGTCGAGCAGTACTTC
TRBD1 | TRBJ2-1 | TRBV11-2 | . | CASSLVSLGTGAYNEQFF | TGTGCCAGCAGCTTAGTTTCATTGGGGACAGGAGCCTACAATGAGCAGTTCTTC
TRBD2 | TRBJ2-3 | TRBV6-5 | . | CASSYSLSLAGGDTQYF | TGTGCCAGCAGTTACTCGTTGTCCCTAGCGGGAGGGGATACGCAGTATTTT
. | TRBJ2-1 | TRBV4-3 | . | CASSQYGRINEQFF | TGCGCCAGCAGCCAATACGGTAGAATCAATGAGCAGTTCTTC
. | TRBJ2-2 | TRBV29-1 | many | CSVSDILAGELFF | TGCAGCGTTTCGGACATACTGGCCGGGGAGCTGTTTTTT
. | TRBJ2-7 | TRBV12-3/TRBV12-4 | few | CASSFHRSSYEQYF | TGTGCCAGCAGTTTCCACAGGTCCTCCTACGAGCAGTACTTC
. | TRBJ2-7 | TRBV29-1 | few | CSVEDRGNPYEQYF | TGCAGCGTTGAAGATCGGGGAAACCCTTACGAGCAGTACTTC
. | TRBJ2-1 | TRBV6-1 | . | CASCEPYGPRGSYNEQFF | TGTGCCAGCTGTGAACCATACGGACCCAGGGGTTCCTACAATGAGCAGTTCTTC
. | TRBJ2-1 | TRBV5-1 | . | CASSPREGGSHNEQFF | TGCGCCAGCAGCCCGAGGGAAGGGGGGTCCCACAATGAGCAGTTCTTC
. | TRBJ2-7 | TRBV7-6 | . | CASSLPQGSSYEQYF | TGTGCCAGCAGCTTACCCCAAGGCTCCTCCTACGAGCAGTACTTC
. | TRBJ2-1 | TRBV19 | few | CASKMDGVYNEQFF | TGTGCCAGTAAGATGGACGGCGTCTACAATGAGCAGTTCTTC
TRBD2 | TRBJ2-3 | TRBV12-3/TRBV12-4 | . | CASSRRTSGVSTDTQYF | TGTGCCAGCAGCCGGAGGACTAGCGGGGTGAGCACAGATACGCAGTATTTT
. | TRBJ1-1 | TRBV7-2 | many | CASSLVPRTNTEAFF | TGTGCCAGCAGCTTAGTTCCGAGAACGAACACTGAAGCTTTCTTT
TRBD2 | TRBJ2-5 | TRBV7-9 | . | CASSFFGGEETQYF | TGTGCCAGCAGTTTTTTCGGGGGGGAAGAGACCCAGTACTTC